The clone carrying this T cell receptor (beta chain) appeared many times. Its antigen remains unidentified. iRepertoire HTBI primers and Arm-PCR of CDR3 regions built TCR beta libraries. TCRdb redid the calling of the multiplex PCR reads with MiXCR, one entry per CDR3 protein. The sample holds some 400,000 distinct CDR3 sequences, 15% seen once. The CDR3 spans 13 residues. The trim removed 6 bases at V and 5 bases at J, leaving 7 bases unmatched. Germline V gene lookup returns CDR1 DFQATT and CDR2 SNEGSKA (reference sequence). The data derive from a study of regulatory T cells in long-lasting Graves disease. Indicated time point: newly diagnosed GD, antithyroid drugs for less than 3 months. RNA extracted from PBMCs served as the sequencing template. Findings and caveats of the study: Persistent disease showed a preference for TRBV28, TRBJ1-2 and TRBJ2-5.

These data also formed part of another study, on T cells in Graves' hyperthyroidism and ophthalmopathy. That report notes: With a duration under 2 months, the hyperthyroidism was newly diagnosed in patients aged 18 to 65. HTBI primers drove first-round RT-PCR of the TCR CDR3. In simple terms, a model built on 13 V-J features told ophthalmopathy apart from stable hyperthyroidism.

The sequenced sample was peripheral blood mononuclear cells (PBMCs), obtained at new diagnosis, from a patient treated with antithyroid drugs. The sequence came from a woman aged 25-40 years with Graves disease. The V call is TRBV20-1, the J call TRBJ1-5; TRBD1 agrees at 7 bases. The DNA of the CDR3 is TGCAGTGCGTCGACAGGGCGGGATCAGCCCCAGCATTTT. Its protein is CSASTGRDQPQHF.